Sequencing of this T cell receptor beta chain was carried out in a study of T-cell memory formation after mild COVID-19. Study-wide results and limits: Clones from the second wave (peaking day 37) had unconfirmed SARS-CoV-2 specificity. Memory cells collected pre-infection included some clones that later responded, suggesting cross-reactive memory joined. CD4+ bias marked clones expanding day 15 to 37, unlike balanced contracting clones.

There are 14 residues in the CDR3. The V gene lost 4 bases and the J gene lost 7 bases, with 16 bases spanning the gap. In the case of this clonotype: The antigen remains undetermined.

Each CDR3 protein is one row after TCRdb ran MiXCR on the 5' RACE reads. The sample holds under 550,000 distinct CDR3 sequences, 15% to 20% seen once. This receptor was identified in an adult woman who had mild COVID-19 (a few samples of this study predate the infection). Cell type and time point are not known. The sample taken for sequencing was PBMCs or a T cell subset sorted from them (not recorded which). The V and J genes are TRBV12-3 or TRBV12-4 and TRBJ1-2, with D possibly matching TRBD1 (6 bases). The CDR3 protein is CASSYPGGARGYTF. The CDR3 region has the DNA TGTGCCAGCAGTTACCCGGGGGGGGCGCGTGGCTACACCTTC.